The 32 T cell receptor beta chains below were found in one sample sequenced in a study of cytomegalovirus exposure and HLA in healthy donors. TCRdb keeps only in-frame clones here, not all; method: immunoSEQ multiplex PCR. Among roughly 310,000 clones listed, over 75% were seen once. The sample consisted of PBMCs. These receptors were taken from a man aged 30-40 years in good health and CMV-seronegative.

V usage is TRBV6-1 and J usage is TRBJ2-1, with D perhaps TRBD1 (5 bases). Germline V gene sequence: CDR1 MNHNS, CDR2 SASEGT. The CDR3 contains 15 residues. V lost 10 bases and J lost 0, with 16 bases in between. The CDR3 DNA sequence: TGTGCCACCCCCTCCAGGGAAAGCTCCTACAATGAGCAGTTCTTC. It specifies CATPSRESSYNEQFF.

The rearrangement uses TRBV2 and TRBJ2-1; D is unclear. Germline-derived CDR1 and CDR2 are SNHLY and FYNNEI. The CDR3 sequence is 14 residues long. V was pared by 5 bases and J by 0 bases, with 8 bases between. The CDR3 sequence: CASSPDSSYNEQFF. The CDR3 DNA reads TGTGCCAGCAGTCCAGACTCCTCCTACAATGAGCAGTTCTTC.

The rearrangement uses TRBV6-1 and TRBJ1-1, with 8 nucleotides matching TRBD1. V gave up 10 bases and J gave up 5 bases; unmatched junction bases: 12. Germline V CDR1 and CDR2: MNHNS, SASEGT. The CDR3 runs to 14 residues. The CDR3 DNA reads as TGTGCCACCACACCTTGGACAGGGCGAACTGAAGCTTTCTTT. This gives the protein CATTPWTGRTEAFF.

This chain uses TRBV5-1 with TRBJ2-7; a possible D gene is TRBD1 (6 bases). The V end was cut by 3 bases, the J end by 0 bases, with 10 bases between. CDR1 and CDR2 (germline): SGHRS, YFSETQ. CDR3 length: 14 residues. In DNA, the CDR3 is TGCGCCAGCAGCTGGGGGCCATCCTCCTACGAGCAGTACTTC. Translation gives CASSWGPSSYEQYF.

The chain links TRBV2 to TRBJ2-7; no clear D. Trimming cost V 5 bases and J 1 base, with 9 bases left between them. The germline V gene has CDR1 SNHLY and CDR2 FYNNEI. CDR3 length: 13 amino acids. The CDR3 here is CASSRGLSYEQYF. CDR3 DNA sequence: TGTGCCAGCAGTAGAGGTCTTTCCTACGAGCAGTACTTC.

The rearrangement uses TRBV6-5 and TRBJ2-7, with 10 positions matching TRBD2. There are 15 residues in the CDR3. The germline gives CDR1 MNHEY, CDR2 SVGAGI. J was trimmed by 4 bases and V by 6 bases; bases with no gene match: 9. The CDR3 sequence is CASRTQRGGGYEQYF. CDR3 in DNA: TGTGCCAGCAGAACGCAGCGGGGGGGCGGGTACGAGCAGTACTTC.

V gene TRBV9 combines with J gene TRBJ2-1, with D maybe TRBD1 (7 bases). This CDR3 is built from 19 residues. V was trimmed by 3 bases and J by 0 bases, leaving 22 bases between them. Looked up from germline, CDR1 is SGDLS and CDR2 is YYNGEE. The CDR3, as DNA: TGTGCCAGCAGCGCCCGGGCGGGGTGGACAGGAAGCTCCTACAATGAGCAGTTCTTC. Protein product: CASSARAGWTGSSYNEQFF.

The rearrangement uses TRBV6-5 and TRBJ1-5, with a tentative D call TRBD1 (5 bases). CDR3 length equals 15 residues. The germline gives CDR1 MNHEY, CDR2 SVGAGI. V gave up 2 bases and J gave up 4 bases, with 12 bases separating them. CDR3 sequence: CASSYRQGRNQPQHF. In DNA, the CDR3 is TGTGCCAGCAGTTACCGTCAGGGAAGAAATCAGCCCCAGCATTTT.

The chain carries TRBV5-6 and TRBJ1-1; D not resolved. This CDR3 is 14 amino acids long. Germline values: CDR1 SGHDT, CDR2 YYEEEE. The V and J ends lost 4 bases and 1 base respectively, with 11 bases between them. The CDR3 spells CASSERFQNTEAFF. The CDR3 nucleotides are TGTGCCAGCAGCGAGAGATTTCAGAACACTGAAGCTTTCTTT.

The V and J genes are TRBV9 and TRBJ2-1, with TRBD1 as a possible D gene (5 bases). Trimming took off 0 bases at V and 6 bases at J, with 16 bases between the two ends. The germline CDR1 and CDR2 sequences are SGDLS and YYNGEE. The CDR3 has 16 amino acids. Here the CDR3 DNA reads TGTGCCAGCAGCGTAGAAAACAGGCGGTTCGTCAATGAGCAGTTCTTC. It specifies CASSVENRRFVNEQFF.

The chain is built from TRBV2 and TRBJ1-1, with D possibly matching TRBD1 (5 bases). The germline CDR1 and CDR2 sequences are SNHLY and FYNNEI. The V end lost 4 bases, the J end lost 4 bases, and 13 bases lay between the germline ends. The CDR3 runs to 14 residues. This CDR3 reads CASSGLRAATEAFF. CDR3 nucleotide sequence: TGTGCCAGCAGTGGGCTCAGGGCCGCCACTGAAGCTTTCTTT.

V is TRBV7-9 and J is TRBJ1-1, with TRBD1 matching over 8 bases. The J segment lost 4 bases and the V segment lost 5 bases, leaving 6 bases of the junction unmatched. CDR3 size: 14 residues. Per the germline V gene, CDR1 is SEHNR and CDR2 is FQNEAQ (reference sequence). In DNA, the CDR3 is TGTGCCAGCAGCGCGGACAGGGACTTCACTGAAGCTTTCTTT. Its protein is CASSADRDFTEAFF.

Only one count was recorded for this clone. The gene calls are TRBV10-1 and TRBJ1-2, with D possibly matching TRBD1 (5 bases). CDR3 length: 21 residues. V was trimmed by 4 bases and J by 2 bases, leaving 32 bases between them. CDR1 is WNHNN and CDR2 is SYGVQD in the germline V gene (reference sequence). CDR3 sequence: CASSAPFVAGQRHLKNYGYTF. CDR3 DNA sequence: TGCGCCAGCAGTGCCCCCTTTGTGGCAGGGCAGCGTCACCTAAAAAACTATGGCTACACCTTC.

CDR3 in amino acids: CASSLMTGGSYEQYF. In DNA, the CDR3 is TGCGCCAGCAGCTTGATGACAGGGGGGTCCTACGAGCAGTACTTC. This chain uses TRBV5-1 with TRBJ2-7; TRBD1 matches 9 bases. The germline V gene encodes CDR1 SGHRS and CDR2 YFSETQ. V trimming: 1 base; J trimming: 1 base; junction bases outside the gene matches: 3. The CDR3 length is 15 residues.

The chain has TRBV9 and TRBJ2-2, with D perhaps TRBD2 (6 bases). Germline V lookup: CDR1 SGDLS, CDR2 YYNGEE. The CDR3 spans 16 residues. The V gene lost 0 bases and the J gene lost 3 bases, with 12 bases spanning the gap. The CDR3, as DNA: TGTGCCAGCAGCGTAGAGGCGGGGCGGGACACCGGGGAGCTGTTTTTT. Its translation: CASSVEAGRDTGELFF. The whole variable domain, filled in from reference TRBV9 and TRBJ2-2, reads DSGVTQTPKHLITATGQRVTLRCSPRSGDLSVYWYQQSLDQGLQFLIQYYNGEERAKGNILERFSAQQFPDLHSELNLSSLELGDSALYFCASSVEAGRDTGELFFGEGSRLTVL.

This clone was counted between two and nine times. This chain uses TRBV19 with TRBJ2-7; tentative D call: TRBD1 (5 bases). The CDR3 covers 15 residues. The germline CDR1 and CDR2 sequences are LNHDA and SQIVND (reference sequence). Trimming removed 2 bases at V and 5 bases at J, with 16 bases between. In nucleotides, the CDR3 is TGTGCCAGTAGTATACTAAATACCGGACACCACGAGCAGTACTTC. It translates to CASSILNTGHHEQYF.

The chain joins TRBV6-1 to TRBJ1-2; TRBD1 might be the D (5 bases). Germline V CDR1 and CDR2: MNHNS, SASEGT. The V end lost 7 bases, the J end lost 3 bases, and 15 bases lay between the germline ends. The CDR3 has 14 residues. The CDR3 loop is CASTSTGTHYGYTF. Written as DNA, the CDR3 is TGTGCCAGCACTTCTACAGGCACCCACTATGGCTACACCTTC.

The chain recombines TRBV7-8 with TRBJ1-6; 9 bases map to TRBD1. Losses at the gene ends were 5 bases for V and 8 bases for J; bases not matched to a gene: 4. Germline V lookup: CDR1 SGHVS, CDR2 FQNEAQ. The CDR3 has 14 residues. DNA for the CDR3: TGTGCCAGCAGCGGGACAGGGAGGGATTCACCCCTCCACTTT. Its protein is CASSGTGRDSPLHF.

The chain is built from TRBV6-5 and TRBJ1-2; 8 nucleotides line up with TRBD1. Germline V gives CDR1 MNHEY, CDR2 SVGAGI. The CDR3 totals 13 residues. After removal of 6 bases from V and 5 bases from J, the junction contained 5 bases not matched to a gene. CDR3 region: CASSLRTGYGYTF. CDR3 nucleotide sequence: TGTGCCAGCAGCCTTAGGACAGGGTATGGCTACACCTTC.

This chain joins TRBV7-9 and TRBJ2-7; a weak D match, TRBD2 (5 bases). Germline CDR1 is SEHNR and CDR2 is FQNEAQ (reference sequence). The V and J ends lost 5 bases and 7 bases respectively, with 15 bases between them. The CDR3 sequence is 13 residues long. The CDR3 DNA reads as TGTGCCAGCAGCCCAAGAGAGGGAGATGAGCAGTACTTC. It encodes CASSPREGDEQYF.

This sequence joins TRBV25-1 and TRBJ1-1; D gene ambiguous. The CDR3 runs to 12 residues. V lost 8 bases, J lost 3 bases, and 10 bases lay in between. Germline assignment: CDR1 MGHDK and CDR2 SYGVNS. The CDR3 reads CASGPMDTEAFF. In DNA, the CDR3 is TGTGCCAGCGGCCCGATGGACACTGAAGCTTTCTTT.

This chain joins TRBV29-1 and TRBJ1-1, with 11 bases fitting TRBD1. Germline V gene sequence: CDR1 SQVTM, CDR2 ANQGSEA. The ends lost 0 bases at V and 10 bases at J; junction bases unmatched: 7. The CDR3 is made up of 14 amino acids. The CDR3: CSVEDFLGTGGAFF. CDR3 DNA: TGCAGCGTTGAAGATTTTCTAGGGACAGGGGGAGCTTTCTTT. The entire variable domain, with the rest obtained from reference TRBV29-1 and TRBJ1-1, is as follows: SAVISQKPSRDICQRGTSLTIQCQVDSQVTMMFWYRQQPGQSLTLIATANQGSEATYESGFVIDKFPISRPNLTFSTLTVSNMSPEDSSIYLCSVEDFLGTGGAFFGQGTRLTVV.

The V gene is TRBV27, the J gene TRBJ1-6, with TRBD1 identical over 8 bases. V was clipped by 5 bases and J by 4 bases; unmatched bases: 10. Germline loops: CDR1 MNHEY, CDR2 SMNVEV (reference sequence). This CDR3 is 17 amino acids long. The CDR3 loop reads CASSTQGVGVYNSPLHF. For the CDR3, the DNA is TGTGCCAGCAGTACACAGGGGGTGGGTGTGTATAATTCACCCCTCCACTTT.

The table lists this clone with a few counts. CDR3 coding DNA: TGTGCCAGCAGTGCGGGACAGGGGTACACCGGGGAGCTGTTTTTT. Translating it yields CASSAGQGYTGELFF. The gene calls are TRBV6-1 and TRBJ2-2, with 10 bases aligning to TRBD1. Germline lookup yields CDR1 MNHNS and CDR2 SASEGT. Germline trimming cut 4 bases from V and 3 bases from J; bases unmatched to any gene: 2. CDR3 length equals 15 residues.

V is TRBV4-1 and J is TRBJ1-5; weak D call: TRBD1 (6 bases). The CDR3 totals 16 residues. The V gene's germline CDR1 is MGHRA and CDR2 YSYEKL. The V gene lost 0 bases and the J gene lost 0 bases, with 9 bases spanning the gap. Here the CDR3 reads CASSQEWTASNQPQHF. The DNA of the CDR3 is TGCGCCAGCAGCCAAGAATGGACAGCTAGCAATCAGCCCCAGCATTTT.

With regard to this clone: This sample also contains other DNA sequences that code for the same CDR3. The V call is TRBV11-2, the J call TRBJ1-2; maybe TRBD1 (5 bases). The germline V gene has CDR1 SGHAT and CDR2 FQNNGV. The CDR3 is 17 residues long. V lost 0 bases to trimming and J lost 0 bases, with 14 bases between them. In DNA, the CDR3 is TGTGCCAGCAGCTTAGATCGCAGGGTCGGAACTAACTATGGCTACACCTTC. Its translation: CASSLDRRVGTNYGYTF.

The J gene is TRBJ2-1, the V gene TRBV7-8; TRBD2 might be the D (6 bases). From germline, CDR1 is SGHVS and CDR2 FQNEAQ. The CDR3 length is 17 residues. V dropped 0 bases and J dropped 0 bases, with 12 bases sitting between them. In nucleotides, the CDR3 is TGTGCCAGCAGCTTAGCTGGGGGGAGAAGCTCCTACAATGAGCAGTTCTTC. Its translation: CASSLAGGRSSYNEQFF.

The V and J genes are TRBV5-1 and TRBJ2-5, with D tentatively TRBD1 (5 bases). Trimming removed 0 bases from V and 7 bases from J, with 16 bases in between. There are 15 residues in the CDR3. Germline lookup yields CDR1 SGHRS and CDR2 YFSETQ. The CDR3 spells CASSLAPGNLGTQYF. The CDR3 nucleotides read TGCGCCAGCAGCTTGGCCCCAGGGAATTTGGGGACCCAGTACTTC.

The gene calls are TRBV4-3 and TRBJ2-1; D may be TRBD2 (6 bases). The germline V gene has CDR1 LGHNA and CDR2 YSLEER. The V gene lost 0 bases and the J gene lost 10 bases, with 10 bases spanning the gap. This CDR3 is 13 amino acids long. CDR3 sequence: CASSQEGREEQFF. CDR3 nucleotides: TGCGCCAGCAGCCAAGAGGGACGGGAGGAGCAGTTCTTC.

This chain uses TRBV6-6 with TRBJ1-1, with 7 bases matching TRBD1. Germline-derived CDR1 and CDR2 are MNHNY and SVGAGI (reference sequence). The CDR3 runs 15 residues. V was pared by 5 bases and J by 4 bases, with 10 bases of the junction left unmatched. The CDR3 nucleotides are TGTGCCAGCAGTCGCCTCCCCCAGGGGGGCACTGAAGCTTTCTTT. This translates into CASSRLPQGGTEAFF.

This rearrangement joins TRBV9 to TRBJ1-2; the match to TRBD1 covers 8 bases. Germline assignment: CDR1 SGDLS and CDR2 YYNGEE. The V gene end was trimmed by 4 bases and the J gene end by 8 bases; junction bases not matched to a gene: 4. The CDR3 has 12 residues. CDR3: CASSFWDRGYTF. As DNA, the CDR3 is TGTGCCAGCAGCTTCTGGGACAGGGGCTACACCTTC.

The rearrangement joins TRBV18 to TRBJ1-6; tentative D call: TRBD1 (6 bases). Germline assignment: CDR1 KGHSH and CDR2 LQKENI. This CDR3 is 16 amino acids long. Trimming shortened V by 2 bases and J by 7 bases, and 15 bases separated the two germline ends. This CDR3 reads CASSPIGTGLNSPLHF. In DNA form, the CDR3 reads TGTGCCAGCTCACCAATCGGTACAGGGTTAAATTCACCCCTCCACTTT.